This TCR beta chain was retrieved from a study of blood T cell repertoires in COVID-19. Study summary: Acute and convalescent COVID-19 specimens originated in the United States, Italy and Spain. Nucleic acid was either cDNA or gDNA, and it came from T cells, B-cell-depleted T cells, or PBMCs.

The V end was cut by 6 bases, the J end by 5 bases, with 22 bases between. The germline V gene encodes CDR1 MNHEY and CDR2 SVGEGT. The CDR3 sequence is 16 residues long. TCRdb keeps only in-frame clones here, not all; method: immunoSEQ multiplex PCR. In the table there are under 300,000 clones, 82% of which are singletons. The clonotype comes from a woman in her sixties with active or convalescent COVID-19. Material: peripheral blood. The chain couples TRBV6-2 or TRBV6-3 to TRBJ2-5, with D perhaps matching TRBD1 (7 bases). CDR3 nucleotide sequence: TGTGCCAGCAGCCTCCCCGAGCGGGTGGGACAGGAGACCCAGTACTTC. It specifies CASSLPERVGQETQYF.